These 7 T cell receptor beta chains were all obtained from the same sample, sequenced in a study of T cells in Graves' hyperthyroidism and ophthalmopathy. Amplification targeted TCR beta CDR3 regions from RNA transcripts. First-round RT-PCR of the TCR CDR3 relied on the HTBI primer set. TCRdb called the multiplex PCR reads again in MiXCR, with one record for every CDR3 protein. The sample lists 650,000 to 700,000 distinct CDR3 sequences, around 16% seen once, with around 15% in the top ten. Input material: blood. The receptor set was obtained from a man aged 50 to 60 with Graves' hyperthyroidism.

The chain employs TRBV9 and TRBJ2-3; unclear D gene. The CDR3 covers 12 residues. The V end lost 0 bases, the J end lost 5 bases, and 4 bases lay between the germline ends. CDR1 SGDLS and CDR2 YYNGEE come from the germline V gene. The DNA of the CDR3 is TGTGCCAGCAGCGTAGGGGAAGATACGCAGTATTTT. Translated: CASSVGEDTQYF.

This rearrangement joins TRBV27 to TRBJ2-7; TRBD2 matches at 7 bases. CDR1 MNHEY and CDR2 SMNVEV come from the germline V gene (reference sequence). The CDR3 consists of 14 residues. The V gene end was trimmed by 7 bases and the J gene end by 7 bases; junction bases not matched to a gene: 13. This CDR3 reads CASTSGLRWGEQYF. The CDR3 coding sequence is TGTGCCAGCACCTCGGGACTACGCTGGGGGGAGCAGTACTTC.

The CDR3: CSAVREREVRETQYF. For the CDR3, the DNA is TGCAGTGCCGTCCGGGAGCGGGAGGTGAGGGAGACCCAGTACTTC. The chain carries TRBV20-1 and TRBJ2-5; 9 nucleotides agree with TRBD2. The CDR3 has 15 residues. Losses at the gene ends were 6 bases for V and 5 bases for J; bases not matched to a gene: 13. CDR1 and CDR2 (germline): DFQATT, SNEGSKA (reference sequence).

This clonotype showed up many times. The chain links TRBV7-9 to TRBJ2-7; D may be TRBD1 or TRBD2 (6 bases each). Germline V CDR1 and CDR2: SEHNR, FQNEAQ (reference sequence). The V gene lost 5 bases and the J gene lost 0 bases, with 17 bases spanning the gap. The length of the CDR3 is 16 residues. CDR3 in DNA: TGTGCCAGCAGCCCGACTGTTTGGGGGGCCTCCTACGAGCAGTACTTC. Protein product: CASSPTVWGASYEQYF.

The V and J genes are TRBV12-3 or TRBV12-4 and TRBJ2-3; TRBD1 aligns across 9 bases. Trimming at V came to 5 bases and at J to 4 bases, leaving 7 bases not matched to a gene. The CDR3 sequence is 15 residues long. The CDR3, as DNA: TGTGCCAGCAGTCCGGACAGGGGATTCGCAGATACGCAGTATTTT. Protein product: CASSPDRGFADTQYF.

Ten or more counts support this clonotype. This rearrangement joins TRBV2 to TRBJ2-1; tentatively, D is TRBD1 (5 bases). In germline, CDR1 is SNHLY, CDR2 FYNNEI. V was trimmed by 5 bases and J by 15 bases, leaving 20 bases between them. This CDR3 is 13 amino acids long. The CDR3 sequence: CASSQSSQGSTFF. The CDR3 nucleotides read TGTGCCAGCAGTCAAAGTTCGCAGGGAAGCACGTTCTTC.

J is TRBJ2-3 and V is TRBV28, with 9 bases fitting TRBD1. Germline CDR1 is MDHEN and CDR2 is SYDVKM. The length of the CDR3 is 17 residues. The junction had 8 bases not matched to a gene; V was cut back by 0 bases and J by 4 bases. CDR3: CASSLWGGDRVADTQYF. As DNA, the CDR3 is TGTGCCAGCAGTTTATGGGGGGGGGACAGGGTGGCAGATACGCAGTATTTT.